Shown below are 17 T cell receptor beta chains from a single sample sequenced in a study of T cell responses to AZD1222 COVID-19 vaccine. Data came from immunoSEQ multiplex PCR; TCRdb stores just in-frame clones and leaves some out. The data contain some 140,000 clones, 70% to 90% of them seen just once; the ten biggest clones take up about 5.5%. Sequences were derived from peripheral blood, sampled on day 0 of AZD1222 vaccination. These receptors all come from an adult in good health.

The rearrangement uses TRBV29-1 and TRBJ1-2; a weak D match, TRBD1 (5 bases). V was trimmed by 7 bases and J by 4 bases, leaving 28 bases between them. The CDR3 totals 17 residues. Germline V gene sequence: CDR1 SQVTM, CDR2 ANQGSEA. The CDR3 spells CSADLGTGQSISYGYTF. The CDR3 DNA is TGCAGCGCCGACCTCGGGACCGGGCAATCTATTTCCTATGGCTACACCTTC.

The sample holds one count of this clone. This sequence joins TRBV7-9 and TRBJ2-7; D not certain. CDR1 and CDR2 from the germline V gene are SEHNR and FQNEAQ (reference sequence). V gave up 5 bases and J gave up 7 bases, with 18 bases separating them. The CDR3 is 14 residues long. The CDR3 protein is CASSPRAPLLEQYF. Written as DNA, the CDR3 is TGTGCCAGCAGCCCCCGGGCCCCTCTTTTGGAGCAGTACTTC.

This rearrangement joins TRBV4-3 to TRBJ2-2, with D uncertain. This CDR3 has 15 residues. The germline V gene has CDR1 LGHNA and CDR2 YSLEER. V lost 0 bases to trimming and J lost 1 base, with 6 bases between them. The CDR3, as DNA: TGCGCCAGCAGCCAAGATCGTGGGAACACCGGGGAGCTGTTTTTT. Translated, it gives CASSQDRGNTGELFF.

This clone was recorded only once. The gene calls are TRBV29-1 and TRBJ1-2, with 8 bases aligning to TRBD1. V was pared by 2 bases and J by 6 bases, with 2 bases of the junction left unmatched. The CDR3 covers 12 residues. Germline V gene data show CDR1 as SQVTM and CDR2 as ANQGSEA. CDR3 amino acids: CSVETGGHGYTF. In DNA form, the CDR3 reads TGCAGCGTTGAAACAGGGGGACATGGCTACACCTTC.

The V gene is TRBV7-8, the J gene TRBJ2-7; 8 bases match TRBD2. CDR1 and CDR2 from the germline V gene are SGHVS and FQNEAQ. The CDR3 covers 14 residues. The trim removed 5 bases at V and 1 base at J, leaving 4 bases unmatched. The CDR3 coding sequence is TGTGCCAGCAGCCTTCCTAGCGGGTCCTACGAGCAGTACTTC. It specifies CASSLPSGSYEQYF.

On this clone: Other DNA sequences from this sample encode an identical CDR3 as well. The chain is built from TRBV28 and TRBJ2-7, with TRBD2 matching over 8 bases. The trim removed 1 base at V and 0 bases at J, leaving 2 bases unmatched. This CDR3 is 15 amino acids long. Germline loops: CDR1 MDHEN, CDR2 SYDVKM. The CDR3 coding sequence is TGTGCCAGCAGTTTATCCAGCGGGAGCTCCTACGAGCAGTACTTC. As protein: CASSLSSGSSYEQYF.

This chain uses TRBV27 with TRBJ1-1; perhaps TRBD1 as D (6 bases). The length of the CDR3 is 15 residues. V gave up 3 bases and J gave up 3 bases, with 14 bases separating them. CDR1 and CDR2 from the germline V gene are MNHEY and SMNVEV (reference sequence). The CDR3 loop is CASSFAGGSDTEAFF. Written as DNA, the CDR3 is TGTGCCAGCAGTTTTGCGGGGGGCTCTGACACTGAAGCTTTCTTT.

The rearrangement joins TRBV20-1 to TRBJ1-5, with D hard to call. The germline gives CDR1 DFQATT, CDR2 SNEGSKA (reference sequence). This CDR3 comprises 10 residues. Trimming took 6 bases from V and 12 from J, leaving 12 bases between them. In DNA form, the CDR3 reads TGCAGTGCCGGGAATTCGCTCCAGCATTTT. Protein: CSAGNSLQHF.

This clone was picked up one time. The chain uses TRBV18 and TRBJ2-2; 9 bases align to TRBD1. The CDR3 is 17 amino acids. Trimming removed 4 bases from V and 3 bases from J; junction bases left unmatched: 9. Germline V gene data show CDR1 as KGHSH and CDR2 as LQKENI. CDR3 in amino acids: CASSLKGTGTYTGELFF. In DNA, the CDR3 is TGTGCCAGCTCACTAAAAGGGACAGGGACGTACACCGGGGAGCTGTTTTTT.

The rearrangement links TRBV19 to TRBJ2-2; 7 bases align to TRBD1. There are 16 residues in the CDR3. Trimming at V came to 3 bases and at J to 4 bases, leaving 8 bases not matched to a gene. Germline loops: CDR1 LNHDA, CDR2 SQIVND (reference sequence). CDR3 residues: CASSMPQGTSTGELFF. The CDR3 DNA sequence: TGTGCCAGTAGTATGCCACAGGGGACAAGCACCGGGGAGCTGTTTTTT.

This clone was seen only once. The chain uses TRBV4-1 and TRBJ2-5; either TRBD1 or TRBD2 may fit D (5 bases each). Trimming left V 1 base short and J 1 base short, with 13 bases between. CDR3 size: 16 residues. The germline V gene encodes CDR1 MGHRA and CDR2 YSYEKL. CDR3 amino acids: CASSQGGRGAQETQYF. The CDR3 DNA follows: TGCGCCAGCAGCCAAGGGGGGAGAGGGGCCCAAGAGACCCAGTACTTC.

The rearrangement joins TRBV19 to TRBJ2-2; D tentatively fits TRBD1 or TRBD2 (5 bases each). Trimming removed 5 bases from V and 7 bases from J, with 11 bases in between. The length of the CDR3 is 13 residues. Germline V gives CDR1 LNHDA, CDR2 SQIVND (reference sequence). CDR3 sequence (DNA): TGTGCCAGTAGTGTCACTAGGGGCGGGGAGCTGTTTTTT. Translating it yields CASSVTRGGELFF. The variable domain in full, completed from reference TRBV19 and TRBJ2-2, reads DGGITQSPKYLFRKEGQNVTLSCEQNLNHDAMYWYRQDPGQGLRLIYYSQIVNDFQKGDIAEGYSVSREKKESFPLTVTSAQKNPTAFYLCASSVTRGGELFFGEGSRLTVL.

This chain joins TRBV28 and TRBJ2-3, with D perhaps assigned TRBD1 or TRBD2 (5 bases each). This CDR3 is 14 amino acids long. Looked up from germline, CDR1 is MDHEN and CDR2 is SYDVKM. V lost 5 bases, J lost 7 bases, and 16 bases lay in between. CDR3 coding DNA: TGTGCCAGCAGTCGCCGGGACGGATACAATACGCAGTATTTT. Residues: CASSRRDGYNTQYF.

The chain employs TRBV2 and TRBJ1-5; D is unclear. In germline, CDR1 is SNHLY, CDR2 FYNNEI. The CDR3 is made up of 13 amino acids. V lost 3 bases, J lost 6 bases, and 9 bases lay in between. The CDR3 is CASSEYSGQPQHF. Here the CDR3 DNA reads TGTGCCAGCAGTGAGTATTCAGGTCAGCCCCAGCATTTT.

This clone was seen more than once but under ten times. V usage is TRBV3-1 (or the pseudogene TRBV3-2) and J usage is TRBJ1-5, with a tentative D call TRBD1 (6 bases). This CDR3 has 13 amino acids. V shed 5 bases and J shed 9 bases, with 14 bases lying between them. Per germline, CDR1 LGHDT and CDR2 YNNKEL (reference sequence). This CDR3 is CASSNRDFGPQHF. In DNA form, the CDR3 reads TGTGCCAGCAGCAACAGGGACTTTGGGCCCCAGCATTTT.

The chain's CDR3 is CASSQPTESYEQYF. The CDR3 region has the DNA TGCGCCAGCAGCCAACCGACGGAATCCTACGAGCAGTACTTC. The V gene is TRBV4-1, the J gene TRBJ2-7; D uncertain. CDR3 length equals 14 residues. Trimming pared 2 bases from V and 1 base from J, leaving 9 bases between. CDR1 is MGHRA and CDR2 is YSYEKL in the germline V gene.

The genes are TRBV3-1 (or the pseudogene TRBV3-2) and TRBJ2-7; D gene uncertain. Trimming removed 1 base at V and 2 bases at J, with 9 bases between. Germline loops: CDR1 LGHDT, CDR2 YNNKEL (reference sequence). The CDR3 is 14 residues long. The CDR3 sequence: CASSQAPVAYEQYF. As DNA, the CDR3 is TGTGCCAGCAGCCAAGCCCCGGTAGCCTACGAGCAGTACTTC.